Sequencing of this T cell receptor (beta chain) was carried out in a study of control samples from healthy donors and cancer patients. As regards this clone: Compared with germline, one end of the junction differs, possibly owing to a read error.

TCRdb's table, derived via immunoSEQ multiplex PCR, lists solely in-frame clones and lacks some. Of over 85,000 clones listed, 85% to 95% are singletons. The CDR3 is 14 amino acids. Germline V gene sequence: CDR1 MGHRA, CDR2 YSYEKL. The chain combines TRBV4-1 with TRBJ1-5, with D tentatively TRBD1 (6 bases). Sample: blood. The sequence was collected from a woman aged 25 to 45 in good health. The CDR3 nucleotides are TGCACCAGCAGCCGGCTGGGGGGCCTACAGCCCCAGCATTTT. Protein product: CTSSRLGGLQPQHF.